This T cell receptor beta chain is from a study of human T cells and chemical hapten exposure. The time point is: patch test 2, 6 weeks after DPC sensitization. Treatment: therapeutic diphenylcyclopropenone sensitization with weekly scalp DPC. MiXCR was run by TCRdb on the RACE reads, yielding one entry per CDR3 protein. The sample carries approximately 91,000 distinct CDR3 sequences, around a tenth recorded once. There are 14 residues in the CDR3. Germline lookup yields CDR1 ENHRY and CDR2 SYGVKD. With V trimmed by 6 bases and J by 3 bases, 5 bases remained unmatched. The receptor was isolated from a man aged 18 to 29 with alopecia areata. Some clones in this sample may be carry-over from other donors' samples. The sequences come from whole blood, collected in connection with sensitization to the hapten diphenylcyclopropenone (DPC). This chain uses TRBV10-3 with TRBJ2-3; 8 bases are a match to TRBD1. The CDR3 region is CAIRKNRGTDTQYF. CDR3 nucleotides: TGTGCCATCAGGAAGAACAGGGGGACAGATACGCAGTATTTT.